This T cell receptor (beta chain) was sequenced in a study of beta chain features in type 1 diabetes. Germline CDR1 reads LNHNV; CDR2 reads YYDKDF (reference sequence). The CDR3 has 14 amino acids. Trimming pared 6 bases from V and 0 bases from J, leaving 9 bases between. All of the isolated RNA was reverse transcribed, so expressed TCRB transcripts were sequenced. Profiled with immunoSEQ multiplex PCR; TCRdb holds only in-frame clones, not every one. Of more than 300,000 clones listed, approximately 8% were seen once; the top ten hold around 0.44%. Sequenced: central memory CD4+ T cells from blood. The sequence came from a woman in her late teens or twenties in good health. V and J are TRBV15 and TRBJ1-3; D is uncertain. This chain's CDR3 is CATSHISSGNTIYF. The DNA for the CDR3 is TGTGCCACCAGTCATATTTCCTCTGGAAACACCATATATTTT.